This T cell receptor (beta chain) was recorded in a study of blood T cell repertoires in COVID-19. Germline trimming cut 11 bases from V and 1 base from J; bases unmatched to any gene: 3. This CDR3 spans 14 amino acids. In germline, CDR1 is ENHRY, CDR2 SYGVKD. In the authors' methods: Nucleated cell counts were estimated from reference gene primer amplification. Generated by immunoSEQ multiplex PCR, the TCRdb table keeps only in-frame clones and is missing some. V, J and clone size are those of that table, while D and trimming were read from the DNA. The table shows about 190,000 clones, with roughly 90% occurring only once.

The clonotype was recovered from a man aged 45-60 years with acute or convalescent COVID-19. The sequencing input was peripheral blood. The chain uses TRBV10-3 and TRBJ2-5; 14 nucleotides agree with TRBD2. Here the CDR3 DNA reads TGTGCCGTGGGACTAGCGGGGGCCCAAGAGACCCAGTACTTC. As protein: CAVGLAGAQETQYF.